This T cell receptor beta chain was retrieved from a study of OX40 agonist ivuxolimab in advanced cancers. A note on the overall study: Ivuxolimab, which targeted the costimulatory receptor OX40 (CD134), was an agonistic, fully human IgG2 monoclonal antibody. Peripheral TCRbeta sequencing aimed to test whether ivuxolimab altered TCR sequence diversity and caused clonal T-cell expansion. Patients were allowed to have had prior anti-PD-1, anti-PD-L1 or anti-CTLA-4 therapy, and 40% of the dose-escalation patients had been treated with checkpoint inhibitors. Intravenous ivuxolimab was administered to patients every 2 weeks at six dose levels: 0.01, 0.1, 0.3, 1.5, 3 and 10 mg/kg. The monotherapy dose-escalation portion (N of about 50 patients) of the phase I ivuxolimab trial is reported in the paper. In the dose-escalation cohort, 70% to 85% of patients were male, and the mean age was approximately 60 years, with a range of about 23 to 90. Of the approximately 54 dose-escalation patients, hepatocellular carcinoma was present in about 20, melanoma in roughly 15, renal cell carcinoma in 9 and head and neck cancer in 9. Partial responses occurred in three dose-escalation patients: two with cutaneous melanoma and one with hepatocellular carcinoma. Broad study findings and their caveats: On average, CD8+ T cells showed more expanded clones than CD4+ T cells after ivuxolimab. Low levels of normalized T-cell clonal expansion were also seen in some patients who did not respond. The antigen specificity of the peripheral T cells that underwent clonal expansion was not determined. In the 0.1-3.0 mg/kg groups, partial responders were among the patients with the lowest normalized peripheral clonal expansion, particularly in CD8+ T cells. At doses of 0.1 to 3.0 mg/kg, clonal expansion of both CD4+ and CD8+ T cells in blood was seen between baseline and week 6.

For sequencing of the TCRbeta CDR3 region, genomic DNA was extracted from the sorted cells. The immunoSEQ Assay was used for sequencing of TCRbeta CDR3 regions. In TCRdb, the immuneACCESS table is reduced to in-frame sequences with V and J assigned. These tables do not hold every clone; where another copy was compared, an unresolved V gene accounts for under half, and the others remain unexplained. Within this sample are around 39,000 clones, with around 80% of them counted one time only. The ten largest make up about 20% of the sample. Patients with a history of autoimmune disease or receiving systemic immunosuppression were excluded from the trial. In every dose cohort, peripheral blood was drawn for TCR sequencing at baseline, cycle 4 day 1, and cycle 7 day 1. Samples came from an open-label, multicenter, first-in-human phase I dose-escalation trial of ivuxolimab. Adults with locally advanced or metastatic melanoma, renal cell carcinoma, hepatocellular carcinoma or head and neck squamous cell carcinoma were enrolled in the trial. Before TCR sequencing, CD4+ T cells and CD8+ T cells from peripheral blood were sorted into separate populations.

The CDR3 covers 15 residues, taking in both the cysteine and the phenylalanine. Of all the DNA, just the CDR3 is kept, 45 bases in frame from base 1. CDR1 KGHSH and CDR2 LQKENI are derived from the germline V gene. V is cut back by 6 bases and J by 9 bases, with 13 bases in the junction unmatched. This clone was counted a single time. The target of this receptor is not known. The input lacks base qualities; no much larger clone sits a single base away. The TCR comes from an adult with an advanced solid tumor such as melanoma, head and neck, liver or kidney cancer. The receptor chain draws on TRBV18 and TRBJ2-1, with TRBD2 matching 8 junction bases. The sequencing here drew on CD4+ or CD8+ T cells sorted from blood, taken in a trial of the OX40 agonist ivuxolimab. The CDR3 is CASSPGTSKRGEQFF. The DNA reads as follows: TGTGCCAGCTCTCCCGGGACTAGTAAGCGAGGTGAGCAGTTCTTC.